This is a list of T cell receptor beta chains from one sample in a study of shared clonotypes between healthy human individuals. Here immunoSEQ multiplex PCR was the method, and the copy in TCRdb shows in-frame clones only, minus some. The sample shows over 300,000 clones, roughly 84% of them seen only once. Sequenced input: memory CD8+ T cells sorted from blood. The receptors were gathered from a man aged 18 to 29 in good health. The CDR3 runs from the conserved cysteine through the conserved F or W. Fields, in order: J gene, V gene, CDR3 protein.

TRBJ2-7	TRBV4-1	CASSPAGQNYEQYF
TRBJ2-7	TRBV30	CAWSGLSRSYEQYF
TRBJ1-2	TRBV10-3	CAISESEIYYGYTF
TRBJ2-7	TRBV7-8	CASSLAPLAGDEQYF
TRBJ2-1	TRBV5-5	CASSFGGRSYNEQFF
TRBJ1-3	TRBV4-1	CASSQQEVNGNTIYF
TRBJ2-3	TRBV7-9	CASSLGLASLTDTQYF
TRBJ1-3	TRBV29-1	CSVRPVSGGNTIYF
TRBJ2-7	TRBV5-8	CASSPTTGVDILTYEQYF
TRBJ1-1	TRBV25-1	CASSEYWNTEAFF